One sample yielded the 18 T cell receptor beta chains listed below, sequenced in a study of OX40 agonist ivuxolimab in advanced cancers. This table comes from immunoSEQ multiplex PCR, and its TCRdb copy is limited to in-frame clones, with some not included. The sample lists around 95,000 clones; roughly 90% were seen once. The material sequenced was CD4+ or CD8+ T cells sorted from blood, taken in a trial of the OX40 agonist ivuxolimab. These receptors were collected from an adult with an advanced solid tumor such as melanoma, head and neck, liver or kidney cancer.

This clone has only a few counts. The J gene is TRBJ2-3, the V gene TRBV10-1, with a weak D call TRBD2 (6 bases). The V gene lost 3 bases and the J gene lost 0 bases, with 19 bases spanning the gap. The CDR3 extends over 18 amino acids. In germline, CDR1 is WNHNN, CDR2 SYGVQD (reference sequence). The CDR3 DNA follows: TGCGCCAGCAGTGAAAGCATTAGCGGAGGCGCTAGCACAGATACGCAGTATTTT. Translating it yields CASSESISGGASTDTQYF.

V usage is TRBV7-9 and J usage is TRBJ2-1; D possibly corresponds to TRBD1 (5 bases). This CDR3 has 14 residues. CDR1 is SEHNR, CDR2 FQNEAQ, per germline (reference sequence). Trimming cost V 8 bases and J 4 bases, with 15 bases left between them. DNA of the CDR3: TGTGCCAGCGAAAAAGGGGATCTTTACAATGAGCAGTTCTTC. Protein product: CASEKGDLYNEQFF.

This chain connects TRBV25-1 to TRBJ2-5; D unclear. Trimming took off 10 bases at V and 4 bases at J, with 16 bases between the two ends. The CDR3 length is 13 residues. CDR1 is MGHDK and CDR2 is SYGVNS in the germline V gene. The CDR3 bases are TGTGCCACCACTCAGATCGACGGAGAGACCCAGTACTTC. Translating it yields CATTQIDGETQYF.

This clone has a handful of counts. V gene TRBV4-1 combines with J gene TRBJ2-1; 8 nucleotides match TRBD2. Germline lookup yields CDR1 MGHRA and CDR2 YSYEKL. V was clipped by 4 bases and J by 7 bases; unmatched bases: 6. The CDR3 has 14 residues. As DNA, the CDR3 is TGCGCCAGCAGCCTCTCGGGGGGGATGAATGAGCAGTTCTTC. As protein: CASSLSGGMNEQFF.

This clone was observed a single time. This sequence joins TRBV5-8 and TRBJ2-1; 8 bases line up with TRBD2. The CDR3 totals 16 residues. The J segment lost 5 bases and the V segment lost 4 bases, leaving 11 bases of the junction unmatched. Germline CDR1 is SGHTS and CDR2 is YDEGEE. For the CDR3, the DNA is TGTGCCAGCAGCACGGGAGGGGAGGGAGGCGACAATGAGCAGTTCTTC. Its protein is CASSTGGEGGDNEQFF.

The chain's CDR3 is CTSSQRQRIQYF. The DNA for the CDR3 is TGCACCAGCAGCCAGAGACAGAGAATCCAGTACTTC. The V and J genes are TRBV1 and TRBJ2-4; the table names TRBD1, a call not compared with the DNA. TRBV1 is assigned pseudogene status. The CDR3 length is 12 residues.

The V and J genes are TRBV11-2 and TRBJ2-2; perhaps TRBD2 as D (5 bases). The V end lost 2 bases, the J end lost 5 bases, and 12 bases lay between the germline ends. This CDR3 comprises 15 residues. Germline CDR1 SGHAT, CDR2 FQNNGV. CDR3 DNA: TGTGCCAGCAGCTTACCACTAGTTATGACCGGGGAGCTGTTTTTT. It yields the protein CASSLPLVMTGELFF.

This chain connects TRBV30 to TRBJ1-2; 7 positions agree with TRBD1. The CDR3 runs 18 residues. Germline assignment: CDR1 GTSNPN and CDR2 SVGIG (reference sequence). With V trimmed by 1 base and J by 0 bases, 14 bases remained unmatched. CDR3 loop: CAWSGRGGIGISNYGYTF. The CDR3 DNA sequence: TGTGCCTGGAGTGGCAGGGGGGGAATTGGGATTTCTAACTATGGCTACACCTTC.

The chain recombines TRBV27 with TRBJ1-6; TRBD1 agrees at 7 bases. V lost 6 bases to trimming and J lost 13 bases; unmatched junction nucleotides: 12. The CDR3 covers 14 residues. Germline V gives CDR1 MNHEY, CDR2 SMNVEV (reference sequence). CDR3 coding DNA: TGTGCCAGCAGCCCCTACAGGGGAAGTGGCCCCCTCCACTTT. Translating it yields CASSPYRGSGPLHF.

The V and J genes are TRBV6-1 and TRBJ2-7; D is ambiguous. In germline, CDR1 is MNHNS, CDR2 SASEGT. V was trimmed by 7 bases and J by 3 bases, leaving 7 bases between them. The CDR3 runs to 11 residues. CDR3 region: CASTRVYEQYF. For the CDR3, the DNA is TGTGCCAGCACGAGAGTCTACGAGCAGTACTTC.

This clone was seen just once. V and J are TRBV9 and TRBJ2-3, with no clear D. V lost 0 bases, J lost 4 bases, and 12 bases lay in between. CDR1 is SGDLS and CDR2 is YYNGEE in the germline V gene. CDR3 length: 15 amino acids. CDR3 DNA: TGTGCCAGCAGCGTAGCGGCTACCCTGCCAGATACGCAGTATTTT. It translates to CASSVAATLPDTQYF.

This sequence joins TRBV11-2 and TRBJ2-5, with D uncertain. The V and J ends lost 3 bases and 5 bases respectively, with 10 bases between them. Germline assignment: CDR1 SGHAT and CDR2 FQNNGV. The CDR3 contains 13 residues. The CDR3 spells CASSLGYRETQYF. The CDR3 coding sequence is TGTGCCAGCAGCTTGGGGTACCGGGAGACCCAGTACTTC.

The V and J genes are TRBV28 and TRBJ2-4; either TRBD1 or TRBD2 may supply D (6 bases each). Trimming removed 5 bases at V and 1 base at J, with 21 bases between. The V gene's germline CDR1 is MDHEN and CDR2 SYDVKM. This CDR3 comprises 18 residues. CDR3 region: CASSPPARQAGAKNIQYF. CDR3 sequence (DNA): TGTGCCAGCAGTCCACCCGCTCGACAGGCGGGGGCCAAAAACATTCAGTACTTC.

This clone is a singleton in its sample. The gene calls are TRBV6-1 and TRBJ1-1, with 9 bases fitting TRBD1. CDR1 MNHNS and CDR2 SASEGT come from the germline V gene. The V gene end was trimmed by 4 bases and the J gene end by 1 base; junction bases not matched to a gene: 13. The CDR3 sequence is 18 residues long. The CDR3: CASSAQTGGSKWNTEAFF. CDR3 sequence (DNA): TGTGCCAGCAGTGCGCAGACAGGGGGATCGAAATGGAACACTGAAGCTTTCTTT.

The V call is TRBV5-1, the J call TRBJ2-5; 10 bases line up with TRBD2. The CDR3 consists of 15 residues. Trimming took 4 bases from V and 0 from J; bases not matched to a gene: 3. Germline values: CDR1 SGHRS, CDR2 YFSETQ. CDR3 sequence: CASSHLAGDQETQYF. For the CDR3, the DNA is TGCGCCAGCAGCCACCTAGCGGGAGACCAAGAGACCCAGTACTTC.

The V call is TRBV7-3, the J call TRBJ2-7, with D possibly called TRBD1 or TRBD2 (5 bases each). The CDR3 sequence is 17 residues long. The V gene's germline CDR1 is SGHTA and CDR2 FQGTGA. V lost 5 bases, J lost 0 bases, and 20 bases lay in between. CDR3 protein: CASSPLRGAPSSYEQYF. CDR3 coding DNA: TGTGCCAGCAGCCCGTTGAGAGGGGCACCCAGCTCCTACGAGCAGTACTTC.

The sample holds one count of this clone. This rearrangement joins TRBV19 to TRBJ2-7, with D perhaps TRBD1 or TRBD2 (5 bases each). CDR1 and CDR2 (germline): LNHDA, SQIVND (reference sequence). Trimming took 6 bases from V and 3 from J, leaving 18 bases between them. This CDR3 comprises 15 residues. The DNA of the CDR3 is TGTGCCAGTAGCAGAGGACGGGACGCCAACTACGAGCAGTACTTC. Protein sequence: CASSRGRDANYEQYF.

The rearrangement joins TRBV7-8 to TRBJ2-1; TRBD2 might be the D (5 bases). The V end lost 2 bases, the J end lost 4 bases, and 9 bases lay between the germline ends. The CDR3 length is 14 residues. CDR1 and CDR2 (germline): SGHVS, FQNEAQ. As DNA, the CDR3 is TGTGCCAGCAGCTTACAGCGGAGATACAATGAGCAGTTCTTC. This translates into CASSLQRRYNEQFF.